These 14 T cell receptor beta chains share one sample of origin, sequenced in a study of cytomegalovirus exposure and HLA in healthy donors. The PCR made use of 60 Vbeta and 13 Jbeta primers. Repertoires were generated with immunoSEQ multiplex PCR, while TCRdb's copy carries only in-frame clones and drops some. Of under 200,000 clones listed, 80% to 85% are singletons. The material sequenced was PBMCs. The source is a woman between 18 and 29 years old in good health and CMV-seronegative.

The chain carries TRBV11-2 and TRBJ1-3, with D possibly TRBD1 on 5 matching bases. Per the germline V gene, CDR1 is SGHAT and CDR2 is FQNNGV. CDR3 length equals 14 residues. V lost 5 bases and J 0 bases, leaving 8 bases between the germline ends. The CDR3 nucleotides are TGTGCCAGCAGCCCTCAGGGCTCTGGAAACACCATATATTTT. Protein product: CASSPQGSGNTIYF.

J is TRBJ1-1 and V is TRBV6-5; D is uncertain. Germline values: CDR1 MNHEY, CDR2 SVGAGI. The CDR3 sequence is 13 residues long. The V and J ends lost 6 bases and 1 base respectively, with 9 bases between them. The CDR3 sequence: CASRRRQNTEAFF. CDR3 DNA sequence: TGTGCCAGCAGACGCAGACAGAACACTGAAGCTTTCTTT.

The chain recombines TRBV11-3 with TRBJ2-7, with 7 bases lining up with TRBD1. Germline CDR1 SGHNT, CDR2 YENEEA. This CDR3 is 13 amino acids long. The V segment lost 0 bases and the J segment 6 bases; nucleotides outside the gene matches: 2. The CDR3 loop is CASSLEAGGEQYF. In DNA, the CDR3 is TGTGCCAGCAGCTTAGAGGCAGGGGGCGAGCAGTACTTC.

The chain recombines TRBV6-1 with TRBJ1-2; the match to TRBD1 covers 8 bases. The CDR3 is 14 residues long. V trimming: 7 bases; J trimming: 7 bases; junction bases outside the gene matches: 11. Germline V gene data show CDR1 as MNHNS and CDR2 as SASEGT. In DNA, the CDR3 is TGTGCCAGCACCCCTCAAACAGGGGGTGGTGGCTACACCTTC. Protein product: CASTPQTGGGGYTF.

This clone was seen a single time. The chain joins TRBV28 to TRBJ2-7; 7 nucleotides line up with TRBD2. The CDR3 loop spans 16 amino acids. The V segment lost 6 bases and the J segment 3 bases; nucleotides outside the gene matches: 14. Per the germline V gene, CDR1 is MDHEN and CDR2 is SYDVKM. Here the CDR3 DNA reads TGTGCCAGCAGAGGCGCGGCGGGAGCTGACTACTACGAGCAGTACTTC. This encodes CASRGAAGADYYEQYF.

In its sample, this clone was seen once. The chain uses TRBV12-2 and TRBJ1-1. TRBV12-2 is a known pseudogene. This CDR3 is built from 14 residues. The CDR3 sequence is CASRLGAPNTEAFF. The DNA for the CDR3 is TGTGCAAGTCGCTTAGGAGCGCCGAACACTGAAGCTTTCTTT.

This chain connects TRBV10-1 to TRBJ1-5; no clear D gene. The V gene's germline CDR1 is WNHNN and CDR2 SYGVQD (reference sequence). Trimming pared 5 bases from V and 3 bases from J, leaving 8 bases between. The CDR3 has 13 amino acids. The CDR3, as DNA: TGCGCCAGCAGTCCGGGATCCAATCAGCCCCAGCATTTT. Amino acids: CASSPGSNQPQHF.

CDR3: CAWSLGTGEETQYF. In DNA form, the CDR3 reads TGTGCCTGGAGCCTCGGGACAGGCGAGGAGACCCAGTACTTC. The chain recombines TRBV30 with TRBJ2-5; 8 bases map to TRBD1. The CDR3 is 14 amino acids. The germline gives CDR1 GTSNPN, CDR2 SVGIG (reference sequence). Losses at the gene ends were 3 bases for V and 5 bases for J; bases not matched to a gene: 8.

This clone occurred once. V gene TRBV27 combines with J gene TRBJ2-1; D is ambiguous. There are 15 residues in the CDR3. Trimming removed 5 bases from V and 4 bases from J, with 15 bases in between. Germline lookup yields CDR1 MNHEY and CDR2 SMNVEV (reference sequence). The CDR3 region has the DNA TGTGCCAGCAGTCCGAGCTCTTCCAATTACAATGAGCAGTTCTTC. Translating gives CASSPSSSNYNEQFF.

The rearrangement links TRBV7-2 to TRBJ2-2; 9 bases map to TRBD1. With 5 bases clipped from V and 0 bases from J, the junction kept 7 bases outside the gene matches. In germline, CDR1 is SGHTA, CDR2 FQGNSA. The CDR3 runs 17 residues. DNA of the CDR3: TGTGCCAGCAGCCCGCGAACAGGGGGCGCGAACACCGGGGAGCTGTTTTTT. Its protein is CASSPRTGGANTGELFF.

The V call is TRBV6-5, the J call TRBJ1-6; D might be TRBD1 (6 bases). The CDR3 is made up of 16 amino acids. V was clipped by 2 bases and J by 4 bases, with 12 bases between them. Germline assignment: CDR1 MNHEY and CDR2 SVGAGI. CDR3 in DNA: TGTGCCAGCAGTTACACAGATACAGGGTATAATTCACCCCTCCACTTT. Protein product: CASSYTDTGYNSPLHF.

The chain combines TRBV6-5 with TRBJ2-1, with D perhaps TRBD1 (5 bases). V gave up 6 bases and J gave up 6 bases, with 12 bases separating them. This CDR3 region has 13 residues. CDR1 is MNHEY, CDR2 SVGAGI, per germline. CDR3 nucleotide sequence: TGTGCCAGCAGCAGCCCGGACACCAATGAGCAGTTCTTC. This gives the protein CASSSPDTNEQFF.

In its sample, this clone was seen once. The chain combines TRBV4-1 with TRBJ2-1; D is ambiguous. The germline V gene has CDR1 MGHRA and CDR2 YSYEKL. Trimming removed 3 bases at V and 5 bases at J, with 8 bases between. The CDR3 extends over 13 amino acids. Here the CDR3 reads CASSQLVDNEQFF. For the CDR3, the DNA is TGCGCCAGCAGCCAGTTAGTTGACAATGAGCAGTTCTTC.

This clone came up a few times. CDR3 bases: TGTGCCTGGACCGTGACAGGGGCGGAAAACACCATATATTTT. Its protein product is CAWTVTGAENTIYF. The chain couples TRBV30 to TRBJ1-3, with 8 bases identical to TRBD1. CDR1 GTSNPN and CDR2 SVGIG come from the germline V gene (reference sequence). V was pared by 4 bases and J by 6 bases, with 8 bases of the junction left unmatched. CDR3 length: 14 residues. The full variable domain, completed using reference TRBV30 and TRBJ1-3, is SQTIHQWPATLVQPVGSPLSLECTVEGTSNPNLYWYRQAAGRGLQLLFYSVGIGQISSEVPQNLSASRPQDRQFILSSKKLLLSDSGFYLCAWTVTGAENTIYFGEGSWLTVV.